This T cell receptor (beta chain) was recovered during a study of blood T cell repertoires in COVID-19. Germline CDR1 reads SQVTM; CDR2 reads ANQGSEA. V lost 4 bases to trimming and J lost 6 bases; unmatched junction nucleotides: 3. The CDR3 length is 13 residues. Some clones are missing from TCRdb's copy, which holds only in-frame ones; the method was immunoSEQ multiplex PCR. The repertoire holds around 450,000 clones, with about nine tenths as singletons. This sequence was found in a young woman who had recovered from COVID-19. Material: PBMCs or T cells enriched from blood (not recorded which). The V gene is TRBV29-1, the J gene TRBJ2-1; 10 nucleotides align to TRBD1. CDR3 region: CSVVGQGGNEQFF. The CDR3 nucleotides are TGCAGCGTTGTAGGACAGGGGGGCAATGAGCAGTTCTTC.